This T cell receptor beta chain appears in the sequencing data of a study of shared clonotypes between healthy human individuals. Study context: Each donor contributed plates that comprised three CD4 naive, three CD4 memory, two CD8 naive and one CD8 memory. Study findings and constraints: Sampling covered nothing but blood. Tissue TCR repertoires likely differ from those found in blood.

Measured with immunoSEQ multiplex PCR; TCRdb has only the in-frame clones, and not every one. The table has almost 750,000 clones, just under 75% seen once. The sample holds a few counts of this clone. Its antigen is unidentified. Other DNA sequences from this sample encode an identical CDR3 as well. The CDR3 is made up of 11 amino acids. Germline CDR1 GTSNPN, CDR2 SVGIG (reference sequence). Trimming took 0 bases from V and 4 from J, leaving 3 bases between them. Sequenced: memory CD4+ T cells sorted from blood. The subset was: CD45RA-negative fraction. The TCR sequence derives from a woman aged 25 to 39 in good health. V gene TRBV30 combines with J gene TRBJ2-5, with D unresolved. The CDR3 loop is CAWSVSETQYF. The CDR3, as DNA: TGTGCCTGGAGTGTATCAGAGACCCAGTACTTC. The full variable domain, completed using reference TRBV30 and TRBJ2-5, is SQTIHQWPATLVQPVGSPLSLECTVEGTSNPNLYWYRQAAGRGLQLLFYSVGIGQISSEVPQNLSASRPQDRQFILSSKKLLLSDSGFYLCAWSVSETQYFGPGTRLLVL.